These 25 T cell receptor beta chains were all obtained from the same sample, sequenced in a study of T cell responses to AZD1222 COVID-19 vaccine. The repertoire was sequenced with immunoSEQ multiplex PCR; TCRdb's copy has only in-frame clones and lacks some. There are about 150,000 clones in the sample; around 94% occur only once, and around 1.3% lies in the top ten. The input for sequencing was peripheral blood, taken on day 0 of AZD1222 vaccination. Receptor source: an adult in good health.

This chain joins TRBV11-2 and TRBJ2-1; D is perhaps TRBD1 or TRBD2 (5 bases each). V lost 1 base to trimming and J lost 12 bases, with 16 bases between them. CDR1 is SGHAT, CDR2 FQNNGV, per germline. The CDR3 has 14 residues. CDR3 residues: CASSLAGTDEGQFF. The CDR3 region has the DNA TGTGCCAGCAGCTTAGCAGGGACCGACGAAGGGCAGTTCTTC.

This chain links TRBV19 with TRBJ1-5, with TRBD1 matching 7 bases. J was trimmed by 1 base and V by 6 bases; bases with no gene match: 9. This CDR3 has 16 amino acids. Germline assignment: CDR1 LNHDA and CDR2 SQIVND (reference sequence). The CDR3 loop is CASSSYRGRSNQPQHF. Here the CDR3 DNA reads TGTGCCAGTAGCTCATACAGGGGTAGGAGCAATCAGCCCCAGCATTTT.

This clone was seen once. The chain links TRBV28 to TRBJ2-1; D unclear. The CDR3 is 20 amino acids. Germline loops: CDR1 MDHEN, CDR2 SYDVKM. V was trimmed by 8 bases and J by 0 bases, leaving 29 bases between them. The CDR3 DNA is TGTGCCAGCCGAACACCTCGCTCTTACCGGCACTCGAGCTCCTACAATGAGCAGTTCTTC. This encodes CASRTPRSYRHSSSYNEQFF.

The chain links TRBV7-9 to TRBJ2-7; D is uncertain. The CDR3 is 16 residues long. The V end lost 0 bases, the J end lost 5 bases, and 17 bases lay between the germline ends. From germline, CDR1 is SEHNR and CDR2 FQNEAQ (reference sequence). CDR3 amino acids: CASSLARPLVGHEQYV. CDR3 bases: TGTGCCAGCAGCTTAGCCAGGCCCCTTGTCGGACACGAGCAGTACGTC.

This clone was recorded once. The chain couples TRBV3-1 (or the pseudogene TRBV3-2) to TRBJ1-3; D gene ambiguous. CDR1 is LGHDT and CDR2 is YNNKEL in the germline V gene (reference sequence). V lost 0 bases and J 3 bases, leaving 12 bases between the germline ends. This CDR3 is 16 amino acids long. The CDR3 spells CASSQDGGDYGNTIYF. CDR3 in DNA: TGTGCCAGCAGCCAAGACGGCGGCGATTATGGAAACACCATATATTTT.

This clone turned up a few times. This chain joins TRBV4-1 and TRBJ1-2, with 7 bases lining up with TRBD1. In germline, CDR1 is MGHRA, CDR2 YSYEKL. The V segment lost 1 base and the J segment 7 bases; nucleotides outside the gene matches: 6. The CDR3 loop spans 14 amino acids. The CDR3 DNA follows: TGCGCCAGCAGCCAAGGCGAGGGGGCGGGTGGCTACACCTTC. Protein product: CASSQGEGAGGYTF.

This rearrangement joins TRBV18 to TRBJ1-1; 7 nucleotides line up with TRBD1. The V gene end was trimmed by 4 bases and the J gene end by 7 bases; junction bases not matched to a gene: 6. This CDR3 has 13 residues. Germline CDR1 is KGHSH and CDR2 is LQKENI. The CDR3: CASSQNRDSEAFF. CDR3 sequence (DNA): TGTGCCAGCTCACAAAACCGGGACAGTGAAGCTTTCTTT.

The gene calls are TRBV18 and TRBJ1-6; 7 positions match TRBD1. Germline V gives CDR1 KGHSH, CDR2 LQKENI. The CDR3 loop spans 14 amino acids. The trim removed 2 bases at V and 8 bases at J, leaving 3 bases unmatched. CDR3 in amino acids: CASSPTGTDSPLHF. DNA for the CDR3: TGTGCCAGCTCACCAACCGGGACAGATTCACCCCTCCACTTT.

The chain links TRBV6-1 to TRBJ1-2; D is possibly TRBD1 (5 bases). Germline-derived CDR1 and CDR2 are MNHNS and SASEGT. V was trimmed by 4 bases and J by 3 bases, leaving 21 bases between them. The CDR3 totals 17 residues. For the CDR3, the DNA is TGTGCCAGCAGTGTTAGTCGATGGCAGGGATTATACTATGGCTACACCTTC. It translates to CASSVSRWQGLYYGYTF.

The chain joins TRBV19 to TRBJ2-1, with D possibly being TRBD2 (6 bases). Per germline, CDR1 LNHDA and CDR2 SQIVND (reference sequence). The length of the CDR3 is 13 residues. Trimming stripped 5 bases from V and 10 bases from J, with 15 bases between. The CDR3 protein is CASSARSGVEQFF. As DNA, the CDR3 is TGTGCCAGTAGTGCCAGATCGGGGGTCGAGCAGTTCTTC.

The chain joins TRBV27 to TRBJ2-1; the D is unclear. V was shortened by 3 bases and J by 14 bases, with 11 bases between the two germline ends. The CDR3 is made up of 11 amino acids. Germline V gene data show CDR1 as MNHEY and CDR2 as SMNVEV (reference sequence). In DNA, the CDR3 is TGTGCCAGCAGTTTCCGCAGGTATGAGTTCTTC. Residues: CASSFRRYEFF.

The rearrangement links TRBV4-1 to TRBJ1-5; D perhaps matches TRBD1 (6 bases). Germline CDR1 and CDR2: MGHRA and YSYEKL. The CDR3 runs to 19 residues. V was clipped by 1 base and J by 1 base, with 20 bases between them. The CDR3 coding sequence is TGCGCCAGCAGCCAAGCCCTGGGGGCAGTCGGGGAAAGCAATCAGCCCCAGCATTTT. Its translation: CASSQALGAVGESNQPQHF.

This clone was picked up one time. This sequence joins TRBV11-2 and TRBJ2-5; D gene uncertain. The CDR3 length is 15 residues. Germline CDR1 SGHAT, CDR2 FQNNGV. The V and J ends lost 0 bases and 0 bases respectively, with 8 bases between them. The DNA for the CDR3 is TGTGCCAGCAGCTTAGAAGCCAGCAACCAAGAGACCCAGTACTTC. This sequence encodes CASSLEASNQETQYF.

The CDR3 reads CASSFRDPYNEQFF. CDR3 bases: TGTGCCAGCAGCTTTCGGGATCCCTACAATGAGCAGTTCTTC. This chain uses TRBV7-2 with TRBJ2-1, with D possibly TRBD2 on 5 matching bases. The V and J ends lost 3 bases and 2 bases respectively, with 8 bases between them. Germline CDR1 SGHTA, CDR2 FQGNSA. The length of the CDR3 is 14 residues.

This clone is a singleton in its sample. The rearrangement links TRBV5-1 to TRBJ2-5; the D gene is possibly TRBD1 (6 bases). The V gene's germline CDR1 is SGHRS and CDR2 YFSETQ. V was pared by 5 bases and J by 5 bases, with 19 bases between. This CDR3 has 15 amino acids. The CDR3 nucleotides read TGCGCCAGCAGTCCGGGGACAATGCTTTCGGAGACCCAGTACTTC. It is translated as CASSPGTMLSETQYF.

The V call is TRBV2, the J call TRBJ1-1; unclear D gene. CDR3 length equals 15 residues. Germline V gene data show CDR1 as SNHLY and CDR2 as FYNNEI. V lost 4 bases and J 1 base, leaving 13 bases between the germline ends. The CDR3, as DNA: TGTGCCAGCAGTGGAGGTGGTCAGGAGAACACTGAAGCTTTCTTT. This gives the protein CASSGGGQENTEAFF.

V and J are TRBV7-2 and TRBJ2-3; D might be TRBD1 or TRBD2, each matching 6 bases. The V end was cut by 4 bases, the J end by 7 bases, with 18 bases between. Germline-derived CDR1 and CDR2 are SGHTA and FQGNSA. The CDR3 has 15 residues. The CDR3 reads CASSSSGGGHNTQYF. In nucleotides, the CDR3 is TGTGCCAGCAGCTCCTCTGGTGGGGGGCACAATACGCAGTATTTT.

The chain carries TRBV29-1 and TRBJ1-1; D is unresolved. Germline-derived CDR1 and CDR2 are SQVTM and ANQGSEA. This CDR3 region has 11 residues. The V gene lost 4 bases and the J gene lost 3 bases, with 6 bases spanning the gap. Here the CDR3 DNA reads TGCAGCGTTGTGGGGTACACTGAAGCTTTCTTT. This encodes CSVVGYTEAFF.

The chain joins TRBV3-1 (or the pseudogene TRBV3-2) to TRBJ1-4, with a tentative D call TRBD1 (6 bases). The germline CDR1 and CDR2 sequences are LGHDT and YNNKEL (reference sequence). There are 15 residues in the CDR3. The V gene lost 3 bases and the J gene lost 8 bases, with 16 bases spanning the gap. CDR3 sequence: CASSHLGGYGEKLFF. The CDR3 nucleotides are TGTGCCAGCAGCCACCTAGGGGGATATGGAGAAAAACTGTTTTTT.

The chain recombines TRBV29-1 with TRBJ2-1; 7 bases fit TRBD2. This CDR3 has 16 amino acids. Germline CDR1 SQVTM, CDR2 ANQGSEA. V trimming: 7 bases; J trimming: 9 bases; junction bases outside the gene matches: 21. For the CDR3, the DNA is TGCAGCGGGACTAGGTATGGAGGCCGATCTCTCGGTGAGCAGTTCTTC. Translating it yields CSGTRYGGRSLGEQFF.

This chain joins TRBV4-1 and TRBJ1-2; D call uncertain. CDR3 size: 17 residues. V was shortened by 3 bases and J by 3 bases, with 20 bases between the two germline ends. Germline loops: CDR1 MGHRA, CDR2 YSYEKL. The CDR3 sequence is CASSHQDSRAKDYGYTF. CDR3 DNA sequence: TGCGCCAGCAGCCACCAAGACTCAAGGGCGAAGGACTATGGCTACACCTTC.

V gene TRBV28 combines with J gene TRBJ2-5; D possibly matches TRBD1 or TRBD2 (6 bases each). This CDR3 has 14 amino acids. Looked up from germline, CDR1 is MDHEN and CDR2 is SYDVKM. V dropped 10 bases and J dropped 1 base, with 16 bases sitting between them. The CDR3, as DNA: TGTGCCATCAAGGGGGGACACCGCCAAGAGACCCAGTACTTC. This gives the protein CAIKGGHRQETQYF.

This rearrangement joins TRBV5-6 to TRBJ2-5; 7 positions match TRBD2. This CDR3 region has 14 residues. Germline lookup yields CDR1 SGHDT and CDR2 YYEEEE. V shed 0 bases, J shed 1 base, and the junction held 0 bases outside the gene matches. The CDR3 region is CASSLASGQETQYF. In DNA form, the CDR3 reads TGTGCCAGCAGCTTGGCTAGCGGCCAAGAGACCCAGTACTTC.

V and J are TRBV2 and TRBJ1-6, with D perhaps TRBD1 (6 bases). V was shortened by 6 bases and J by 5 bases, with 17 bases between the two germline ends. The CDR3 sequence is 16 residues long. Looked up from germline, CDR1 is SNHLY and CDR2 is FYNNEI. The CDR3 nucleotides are TGTGCCAGCAGCCCTCGACAGGTCGCTAATAATTCACCCCTCCACTTT. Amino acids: CASSPRQVANNSPLHF.

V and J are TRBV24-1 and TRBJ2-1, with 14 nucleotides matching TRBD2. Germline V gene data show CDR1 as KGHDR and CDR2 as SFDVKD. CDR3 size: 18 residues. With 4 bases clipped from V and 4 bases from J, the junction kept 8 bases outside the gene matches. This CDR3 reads CATSDRGTSGRRYNEQFF. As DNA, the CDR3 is TGTGCCACCAGTGACCGTGGGACTAGCGGGAGACGATACAATGAGCAGTTCTTC.